The 13 T cell receptor beta chains given below trace back to one sample, sequenced in a study of identical twins (dated by TCRdb to about 2016). Library prep was done by 5' RACE. These reads were obtained on an Illumina HiSeq 2000. TCRdb trimmed public reads at Q25 via fastp, called clones via MiXCR and kept in-frame beta chains. Identical CDR3 protein sequences are pooled into one entry, listed with their most common genes and DNA. For this sample there are roughly 480,000 distinct CDR3 sequences; about 24% appear just once. 2.9% of the sample is held by the ten biggest clonotypes. Another study also made use of these data, one on T cells expressing NK-cell markers.

The sample was CD4+ T cells sorted from blood. Source of these receptors: a young woman in good health.

The chain joins TRBV5-6 to TRBJ2-7; TRBD2 aligns across 7 bases. Trimming at V came to 2 bases and at J to 3 bases, leaving 8 bases not matched to a gene. The CDR3 has 15 amino acids. The germline V gene encodes CDR1 SGHDT and CDR2 YYEEEE. As DNA, the CDR3 is TGTGCCAGCAGCTTTGGCGTTCGCGGGGGCTACGAGCAGTACTTC. This sequence encodes CASSFGVRGGYEQYF.

This clonotype appeared a few times. J is TRBJ1-2 and V is TRBV29-1; possible D gene TRBD1, 6 bases. V was trimmed by 3 bases and J by 1 base, leaving 12 bases between them. CDR1 SQVTM and CDR2 ANQGSEA come from the germline V gene. The CDR3 totals 14 residues. The CDR3 DNA reads TGCAGCGTTGAGGGCAGGGGACTTAACTATGGCTACACCTTC. Its protein is CSVEGRGLNYGYTF.

The rearrangement joins TRBV5-6 to TRBJ2-7; D gene unclear. Germline V CDR1 and CDR2: SGHDT, YYEEEE. The CDR3 has 13 amino acids. The V end was cut by 0 bases, the J end by 7 bases, with 11 bases between. As DNA, the CDR3 is TGTGCCAGCAGCTTGGCGCCTTTGCTGGAGCAGTACTTC. Amino acids: CASSLAPLLEQYF.

This clonotype was picked up many times. The rearrangement links TRBV25-1 to TRBJ1-3, with a tentative D call TRBD1 (5 bases). This CDR3 comprises 13 residues. CDR1 and CDR2 from the germline V gene are MGHDK and SYGVNS. Deletions cut 3 bases from V and 4 bases from J, with 7 bases between. The CDR3 protein is CASSEAGGNTIYF. The CDR3 DNA reads as TGTGCCAGCAGTGAGGCAGGGGGAAACACCATATATTTT.

This clonotype came up many times. This chain uses TRBV10-3 with TRBJ2-5; TRBD2 matches at 7 bases. The CDR3 is 15 residues long. Germline CDR1 is ENHRY and CDR2 is SYGVKD. V lost 3 bases, J lost 4 bases, and 8 bases stayed unmatched. CDR3: CAISDLGGKGETQYF. In nucleotides, the CDR3 is TGTGCCATCAGTGACTTGGGAGGGAAAGGAGAGACCCAGTACTTC.

The V call is TRBV7-2, the J call TRBJ2-7, with a tentative D call TRBD2 (5 bases). The V gene lost 3 bases and the J gene lost 2 bases, with 14 bases spanning the gap. CDR1 and CDR2 from the germline V gene are SGHTA and FQGNSA. The CDR3 contains 15 residues. The CDR3 sequence is CASSLAAGGPYEQYF. The CDR3 nucleotides read TGTGCCAGCAGCTTGGCCGCCGGCGGGCCCTACGAGCAGTACTTC.

CDR3 nucleotide sequence: TGTGCCAGCAGCTTGTTTCTAGCGGGAGAAAATGAGCAGTTCTTC. It is translated as CASSLFLAGENEQFF. The chain uses TRBV7-2 and TRBJ2-1, with 10 bases lining up with TRBD2. Germline CDR1 is SGHTA and CDR2 is FQGNSA. Trimming at V came to 3 bases and at J to 7 bases, leaving 6 bases not matched to a gene. The CDR3 length is 15 residues.

The table lists this clonotype with a few counts. The gene calls are TRBV7-9 and TRBJ1-1, with D possibly matching TRBD1 (5 bases). The CDR3 runs to 16 residues. From germline, CDR1 is SEHNR and CDR2 FQNEAQ (reference sequence). V lost 7 bases, J lost 4 bases, and 22 bases lay in between. CDR3 region: CASNPAYRRGGTEAFF. CDR3 coding DNA: TGTGCCAGCAACCCCGCATACAGGCGTGGGGGCACTGAAGCTTTCTTT.

The table lists this clonotype with a few counts. The chain is built from TRBV20-1 and TRBJ2-1, with D tentatively TRBD1 (6 bases). CDR1 and CDR2 (germline): DFQATT, SNEGSKA (reference sequence). The length of the CDR3 is 13 residues. V dropped 3 bases and J dropped 9 bases, with 15 bases sitting between them. The CDR3 here is CSASGDTLGEQFF. CDR3 bases: TGCAGTGCTAGCGGGGACACCCTTGGTGAGCAGTTCTTC.

In its sample, this clonotype was seen a few times. This sequence joins TRBV25-1 and TRBJ1-5; D gene unclear. There are 14 residues in the CDR3. V gave up 3 bases and J gave up 2 bases, with 8 bases separating them. From germline, CDR1 is MGHDK and CDR2 SYGVNS. Written as DNA, the CDR3 is TGTGCCAGCAGTGATTCCGGGGGCAATCAGCCCCAGCATTTT. Protein sequence: CASSDSGGNQPQHF.

The table lists this clonotype with a few counts. The gene calls are TRBV7-9 and TRBJ2-7; D possibly matches TRBD1 or TRBD2 (5 bases each). The CDR3 spans 14 residues. The V and J ends lost 5 bases and 2 bases respectively, with 13 bases between them. CDR1 is SEHNR and CDR2 is FQNEAQ in the germline V gene (reference sequence). The CDR3 loop reads CASSLGTETYEQYF. In DNA form, the CDR3 reads TGTGCCAGCAGCCTGGGGACGGAGACCTACGAGCAGTACTTC.

The chain couples TRBV7-2 to TRBJ1-2; maybe TRBD1 (6 bases). The CDR3 consists of 14 residues. V was trimmed by 5 bases and J by 6 bases, leaving 16 bases between them. Germline V CDR1 and CDR2: SGHTA, FQGNSA. The CDR3 sequence: CASSPYSGADGYTF. The DNA of the CDR3 is TGTGCCAGCAGCCCCTATTCAGGGGCAGATGGCTACACCTTC.

This clonotype was counted only a few times. The chain recombines TRBV6-5 with TRBJ1-1; 7 bases map to TRBD1. CDR1 and CDR2 (germline): MNHEY, SVGAGI. The CDR3 loop spans 14 amino acids. The V and J ends lost 1 base and 5 bases, in that order; junction bases with no gene match: 4. The CDR3 region has the DNA TGTGCCAGCAGTTACTGGCAGGGGGAGACTGAAGCTTTCTTT. This sequence encodes CASSYWQGETEAFF.